The entry below gives a single TCR beta chain sequence along with its context. Its antigen is not yet known. No much larger clone exists at a distance of one base, and base qualities are not known. Participants in the prospective study were aged about 18 to 90 years, lived in about two dozen United States geographic areas, and enrolled through a virtual design. To assign participants to cohorts, the prospective study relied on clinical history that participants themselves reported in a screening survey and a study questionnaire. ImmuneRACE Cohort 3 recovered participants were defined by two consecutive negative NP/OP PCR tests, healthcare professional clearance, or symptom resolution. Each participant in the prospective study had whole blood, serum and a nasopharyngeal or oropharyngeal swab collected by mobile phlebotomists. Additional blood draws and questionnaires over an approximately 2-month period could optionally be provided by prospective study participants. Blood samples from the prospective study were shipped frozen or at room temperature prior to DNA extraction.

Trimming at the junction amounts to 7 bases on V and 7 bases on J, and the germline ends lie 16 bases apart. The CDR1 and CDR2 encoded by the germline V gene are SQVTM and ANQGSEA. CDR3 length: 12 amino acids, cysteine to phenylalanine. Only the CDR3 portion is preserved as DNA: 36 bases, with reading frame beginning at the first base. These data originate in a study of blood T cell repertoires in COVID-19 (TCRdb year 2020). Context from the whole study: Collaborator samples came from the United States, Italy and Spain and covered acute and convalescent phases of COVID-19. The material from the prospective study consisted of cDNA or gDNA derived from T cells, B-cell-depleted T cells, or PBMCs. The dataset comprised deeply sampled blood TCRbeta repertoires from subjects exposed to, actively infected with, or recovered from COVID-19. The repertoires were released in a freely available public database intended as a resource for research on the immune response to SARS-CoV-2. Samples were obtained from the ongoing ImmuneRACE study (first 160 participants) and from some 1,200 subjects provided by 6 global collaborators. Nearly every sample came with metadata listing a de-identified subject ID, COVID-19 status, age in years and sex. Where available, HLA class I and class II types were obtained from metadata supplied by the sample provider rather than from assay-based typing.

Paper-wide results and their limitations: Clinical and demographic metadata were provided uncurated, with the amount varying by source and participant.

TCRbeta CDR3 regions were amplified from genomic DNA using the immunoSEQ Assay, a bias-controlled multiplex PCR. On the study's bioinformatics: Nucleated cell counts per sample were estimated from amplification of reference gene primers within the assay. To quantify the absolute abundance of each unique TCRbeta CDR3 rearrangement, sequence reads were collapsed and filtered. For each sample, productive Simpson clonality was calculated as the square root of Simpson's diversity index across productive rearrangements. TCRdb's version of the immuneACCESS table is confined to in-frame rearrangements and falls short of the full clone set. An unresolved V gene accounts for under half of the shortfall where checked; the remainder is of unknown origin. That table furnishes V, J and clone size, whereas the DNA furnished D and trimming. Recorded for this sample are about 320,000 clones; around 90% of them occurred a single time. The ten largest make up around 9.3% of the sample.

The receptor was derived from a woman aged 18-35 years who had recovered from COVID-19. The chain is made from TRBV29-1 and TRBJ1-2; perhaps TRBD1 is the D gene, with 6 bases matching. Sequenced sample: PBMCs or T cells enriched from blood (not recorded which). The DNA reads TGCAGCGGTGGACAGTCGGGTGCTGGCTACACCTTC. Its translation is CSGGQSGAGYTF.